The rows below give T cell receptor beta chains drawn from one sample of a study of blood T cell repertoires in COVID-19. Assay: immunoSEQ multiplex PCR; the TCRdb copy retains only in-frame clones and omits some. The sample lists 150,000 to 160,000 clones, about 86% occurring once. Sequencing was performed on peripheral blood. These receptors all come from a woman aged 60-75 years with acute or convalescent COVID-19. CDR3s include the opening cysteine and the closing phenylalanine or tryptophan. Each record gives: D gene, J gene, V gene, clone size, CDR3 protein, CDR3 DNA. D genes are given only for firm matches. Not all rows give a size; the values are once, few, many and, for expanded clones, a class.

d_gene: TRBD1
j_gene: TRBJ2-7
v_gene: TRBV27
abundance: NA
CDR3aa: CASSPRRTGAEQYF
CDR3nt: TGTGCCAGCAGTCCCCGACGGACAGGGGCCGAGCAGTACTTC

d_gene: NA
j_gene: TRBJ2-4
v_gene: TRBV7-2
abundance: NA
CDR3aa: CASSFGFGNIQYF
CDR3nt: TGTGCCAGCAGCTTTGGTTTCGGAAACATTCAGTACTTC

d_gene: TRBD1
j_gene: TRBJ2-2
v_gene: TRBV18
abundance: NA
CDR3aa: CASSPRQGAVAGELFF
CDR3nt: TGTGCCAGCTCACCCAGACAGGGGGCCGTCGCCGGGGAGCTGTTTTTT

d_gene: TRBD1
j_gene: TRBJ1-1
v_gene: TRBV7-9
abundance: few
CDR3aa: CASSLVGAPSQGGAFF
CDR3nt: TGTGCCAGCAGCTTAGTTGGCGCCCCCTCACAGGGGGGAGCTTTCTTT

d_gene: NA
j_gene: TRBJ1-3
v_gene: TRBV11-1
abundance: NA
CDR3aa: CASSFSITGNTIYF
CDR3nt: TGTGCCAGCAGCTTCAGTATTACTGGAAACACCATATATTTT

d_gene: TRBD2
j_gene: TRBJ2-7
v_gene: TRBV6-2/TRBV6-3
abundance: many
CDR3aa: CASSLTSGGANEQYF
CDR3nt: TGTGCCAGCAGTTTAACTAGCGGGGGGGCCAACGAGCAGTACTTC

d_gene: TRBD1
j_gene: TRBJ2-5
v_gene: TRBV5-1
abundance: NA
CDR3aa: CASSPGTAEETQYF
CDR3nt: TGCGCCAGCAGCCCAGGGACAGCTGAAGAGACCCAGTACTTC

d_gene: NA
j_gene: TRBJ2-2
v_gene: TRBV5-4
abundance: NA
CDR3aa: CASKVFTDLTNTGELFF
CDR3nt: TGTGCCAGCAAAGTATTCACAGACCTTACGAACACCGGGGAGCTGTTTTTT

d_gene: NA
j_gene: TRBJ1-5
v_gene: TRBV3-1/TRBV3-2
abundance: NA
CDR3aa: CASSQGRNQPQHF
CDR3nt: TGTGCCAGCAGCCAAGGGCGCAATCAGCCCCAGCATTTT

d_gene: TRBD1
j_gene: TRBJ2-7
v_gene: TRBV18
abundance: NA
CDR3aa: CASSRQGPPTYEQYF
CDR3nt: TGTGCCAGCTCAAGACAGGGGCCTCCTACCTACGAGCAGTACTTC

d_gene: NA
j_gene: TRBJ1-6
v_gene: TRBV7-2
abundance: NA
CDR3aa: CASSLAAGGRNSPLHF
CDR3nt: TGTGCCAGCAGCCTTGCCGCGGGAGGCAGGAATTCACCCCTCCACTTT

d_gene: NA
j_gene: TRBJ1-1
v_gene: TRBV10-1
abundance: NA
CDR3aa: CASRRGSNTEAFF
CDR3nt: TGCGCCAGCCGAAGGGGCTCGAACACTGAAGCTTTCTTT

d_gene: NA
j_gene: TRBJ1-3
v_gene: TRBV2
abundance: few
CDR3aa: CASSETGASGNTIYF
CDR3nt: TGTGCCAGCAGTGAAACTGGGGCCTCTGGAAACACCATATATTTT

d_gene: NA
j_gene: TRBJ2-6
v_gene: TRBV19
abundance: NA
CDR3aa: CASSMEGRYGANVLTF
CDR3nt: TGTGCCAGTAGTATGGAGGGGCGTTATGGGGCCAACGTCCTGACTTTC

d_gene: TRBD1
j_gene: TRBJ1-6
v_gene: TRBV20-1
abundance: NA
CDR3aa: CSASTHRGYNSPLHF
CDR3nt: TGCAGTGCTAGTACCCACAGGGGATATAATTCACCCCTCCACTTT

d_gene: TRBD1
j_gene: TRBJ1-6
v_gene: TRBV7-2
abundance: NA
CDR3aa: CASSAQGDGSPLHF
CDR3nt: TGTGCCAGCAGCGCACAGGGGGACGGATCACCCCTCCACTTT

d_gene: TRBD1
j_gene: TRBJ1-1
v_gene: TRBV4-1
abundance: NA
CDR3aa: CASSQALTGGTEAFF
CDR3nt: TGCGCCAGCAGCCAAGCCCTGACAGGGGGCACTGAAGCTTTCTTT

d_gene: NA
j_gene: TRBJ1-5
v_gene: TRBV6-1
abundance: NA
CDR3aa: CASSEVGWSAFEPQHF
CDR3nt: TGTGCCAGCAGTGAAGTCGGGTGGTCAGCTTTTGAGCCCCAGCATTTT

d_gene: TRBD2
j_gene: TRBJ2-1
v_gene: TRBV2
abundance: NA
CDR3aa: CASSPGTSGGNYNEQFF
CDR3nt: TGTGCCAGCAGCCCCGGGACTAGCGGGGGGAACTACAATGAGCAGTTCTTC

d_gene: TRBD2
j_gene: TRBJ2-3
v_gene: TRBV9
abundance: NA
CDR3aa: CASSVLGGGTDTQYF
CDR3nt: TGTGCCAGCAGCGTATTGGGGGGAGGGACAGATACGCAGTATTTT

d_gene: TRBD1
j_gene: TRBJ1-2
v_gene: TRBV5-1
abundance: NA
CDR3aa: CASSAGQGPVYGYTF
CDR3nt: TGCGCCAGCAGCGCAGGACAGGGTCCTGTTTATGGCTACACCTTC

d_gene: NA
j_gene: TRBJ1-3
v_gene: TRBV6-5
abundance: NA
CDR3aa: CASSPRGGRNTIYF
CDR3nt: TGTGCCAGCAGTCCCCGGGGAGGGAGGAACACCATATATTTT

d_gene: TRBD2
j_gene: TRBJ2-1
v_gene: TRBV9
abundance: NA
CDR3aa: CASSVTSGGTRSNEQFF
CDR3nt: TGTGCCAGCAGCGTCACTAGCGGGGGCACCAGGTCCAATGAGCAGTTCTTC

d_gene: TRBD1
j_gene: TRBJ1-5
v_gene: TRBV18
abundance: NA
CDR3aa: CASSRDSRNQPQHF
CDR3nt: TGTGCCAGCTCCCGGGACAGCCGCAATCAGCCCCAGCATTTT

d_gene: TRBD1
j_gene: TRBJ1-2
v_gene: TRBV5-1
abundance: NA
CDR3aa: CASSLGQGRDYGYTF
CDR3nt: TGCGCCAGCAGCTTGGGACAGGGAAGGGACTATGGCTACACCTTC

d_gene: NA
j_gene: TRBJ2-3
v_gene: TRBV24-1
abundance: NA
CDR3aa: CATSEGRGSDTQYF
CDR3nt: TGTGCCACCAGTGAGGGTCGGGGTTCAGATACGCAGTATTTT

d_gene: NA
j_gene: TRBJ2-6
v_gene: TRBV21-1
abundance: NA
CDR3aa: CASLHTIQGITSGANVLTF
CDR3nt: TGTGCCAGCCTACATACGATACAGGGGATAACCTCTGGGGCCAACGTCCTGACTTTC

d_gene: NA
j_gene: TRBJ1-5
v_gene: TRBV3-1/TRBV3-2
abundance: NA
CDR3aa: CASSQTVNSISPQHF
CDR3nt: TGTGCCAGCAGCCAGACTGTAAACTCAATCAGCCCCCAGCATTTT

d_gene: NA
j_gene: TRBJ2-2
v_gene: TRBV7-9
abundance: NA
CDR3aa: CASSSGGQANTGELFF
CDR3nt: TGTGCCAGCAGCTCGGGGGGACAGGCGAACACCGGGGAGCTGTTTTTT

d_gene: TRBD2
j_gene: TRBJ2-1
v_gene: TRBV11-3
abundance: NA
CDR3aa: CASSGGGANEQFF
CDR3nt: TGTGCCAGCAGCGGCGGGGGGGCCAATGAGCAGTTCTTC

d_gene: TRBD1
j_gene: TRBJ1-2
v_gene: TRBV5-1
abundance: NA
CDR3aa: CASSPGTGLNYGYTF
CDR3nt: TGCGCCAGCAGCCCCGGGACAGGGCTTAACTATGGCTACACCTTC

d_gene: NA
j_gene: TRBJ1-5
v_gene: TRBV6-5
abundance: once
CDR3aa: CASRTGGGLEQPQHF
CDR3nt: TGTGCCAGCAGGACGGGAGGGGGGCTAGAACAGCCCCAGCATTTT

d_gene: NA
j_gene: TRBJ1-2
v_gene: TRBV19
abundance: NA
CDR3aa: CASSTLTRGNYGYTF
CDR3nt: TGTGCCAGTAGTACACTGACAAGGGGAAACTATGGCTACACCTTC

d_gene: TRBD2
j_gene: TRBJ2-7
v_gene: TRBV19
abundance: NA
CDR3aa: CASSIASGGLSYEQYF
CDR3nt: TGTGCCAGTAGTATAGCCAGCGGGGGGCTCTCCTACGAGCAGTACTTC

d_gene: TRBD1
j_gene: TRBJ1-2
v_gene: TRBV10-3
abundance: NA
CDR3aa: CAISDSTGNYGYTF
CDR3nt: TGTGCCATCAGTGACTCGACAGGGAACTATGGCTACACCTTC

d_gene: NA
j_gene: TRBJ2-1
v_gene: TRBV18
abundance: NA
CDR3aa: CASSRQTDSYNEQFF
CDR3nt: TGTGCCAGCTCACGACAGACAGATTCCTACAATGAGCAGTTCTTC

d_gene: NA
j_gene: TRBJ2-7
v_gene: TRBV27
abundance: NA
CDR3aa: CASSIAAGTAYEQYF
CDR3nt: TGTGCCAGCAGTATAGCGGCCGGGACGGCCTACGAGCAGTACTTC

d_gene: TRBD1
j_gene: TRBJ1-3
v_gene: TRBV7-9
abundance: NA
CDR3aa: CASSLGTGSGNTIYF
CDR3nt: TGTGCCAGCAGCTTAGGGACAGGGTCTGGAAACACCATATATTTT

d_gene: NA
j_gene: TRBJ2-7
v_gene: TRBV9
abundance: NA
CDR3aa: CASSVQGTTSYEQYF
CDR3nt: TGTGCCAGCAGCGTCCAGGGGACGACCTCCTACGAGCAGTACTTC

d_gene: TRBD2
j_gene: TRBJ2-2
v_gene: TRBV9
abundance: NA
CDR3aa: CASSVGLAGLTGELFF
CDR3nt: TGTGCCAGCAGCGTCGGACTAGCGGGCCTCACCGGGGAGCTGTTTTTT

d_gene: TRBD1
j_gene: TRBJ1-2
v_gene: TRBV7-9
abundance: NA
CDR3aa: CASSLGGTGASYGYTF
CDR3nt: TGTGCCAGCAGCTTAGGGGGGACAGGGGCTTCCTATGGCTACACCTTC

d_gene: TRBD2
j_gene: TRBJ2-1
v_gene: TRBV2
abundance: NA
CDR3aa: CASILAGANEQFF
CDR3nt: TGTGCCAGCATTCTAGCGGGGGCGAATGAGCAGTTCTTC

d_gene: NA
j_gene: TRBJ2-1
v_gene: TRBV7-9
abundance: NA
CDR3aa: CASSLWITGSNEQFF
CDR3nt: TGTGCCAGCAGCCTTTGGATTACCGGGAGCAATGAGCAGTTCTTC

d_gene: NA
j_gene: TRBJ1-1
v_gene: TRBV7-2
abundance: NA
CDR3aa: CASSAFSRVSTEAFF
CDR3nt: TGTGCCAGCAGCGCTTTCTCCAGGGTGTCAACTGAAGCTTTCTTT

d_gene: TRBD1
j_gene: TRBJ2-1
v_gene: TRBV9
abundance: NA
CDR3aa: CASSVYRGGGEDEQFF
CDR3nt: TGTGCCAGCAGCGTATATAGAGGGGGCGGCGAAGATGAGCAGTTCTTC

d_gene: TRBD1
j_gene: TRBJ1-5
v_gene: TRBV9
abundance: NA
CDR3aa: CASSQGGRGNQPQHF
CDR3nt: TGTGCCAGCAGTCAGGGGGGTAGGGGCAATCAGCCCCAGCATTTT

d_gene: TRBD1
j_gene: TRBJ1-2
v_gene: TRBV5-1
abundance: NA
CDR3aa: CASSGTGDGSYTF
CDR3nt: TGCGCCAGCAGCGGGACAGGGGATGGTAGCTACACCTTC

d_gene: TRBD2
j_gene: TRBJ2-5
v_gene: TRBV3-1/TRBV3-2
abundance: NA
CDR3aa: CASSHRGGPRETQYF
CDR3nt: TGTGCCAGCAGCCATCGGGGGGGCCCGAGAGAGACCCAGTACTTC

d_gene: NA
j_gene: TRBJ1-2
v_gene: TRBV6-2/TRBV6-3
abundance: NA
CDR3aa: CASSYSAYGYTF
CDR3nt: TGTGCCAGCAGTTACTCAGCTTATGGCTACACCTTC

d_gene: TRBD2
j_gene: TRBJ2-3
v_gene: TRBV6-1
abundance: NA
CDR3aa: CASSGRTGGYTDTQYF
CDR3nt: TGTGCCAGCAGTGGGAGGACGGGGGGGTACACAGATACGCAGTATTTT

d_gene: NA
j_gene: TRBJ2-4
v_gene: TRBV28
abundance: NA
CDR3aa: CASSLRGLAKNIQYF
CDR3nt: TGTGCCAGCAGTTTAAGGGGATTAGCCAAAAACATTCAGTACTTC

d_gene: TRBD1
j_gene: TRBJ1-2
v_gene: TRBV11-2
abundance: NA
CDR3aa: CASSLGQGSLGYTF
CDR3nt: TGTGCCAGCAGCTTGGGACAGGGAAGTTTGGGCTACACCTTC